These 15 T cell receptor beta chains originate from one sample sequenced in a study of T-cell memory formation after mild COVID-19. TCRdb fed the 5' RACE reads into MiXCR, producing one record per CDR3 protein. The sample comprises about 290,000 distinct CDR3 sequences, roughly 15% of which are singletons, and around a fifth rests with the top ten. Sequencing used PBMCs or a T cell subset sorted from them (not recorded which). The origin of the receptors is a man younger than 35 who had mild COVID-19 (a few samples of this study predate the infection). Cell type and time point are not known.

The chain uses TRBV4-2 and TRBJ1-5; D perhaps matches TRBD1 (6 bases). The CDR3 is 17 amino acids. With 3 bases removed from V and 6 bases from J, the gap between germline ends came to 21 bases. Germline V gene lookup returns CDR1 LGHNA and CDR2 YNFKEQ. The CDR3 region has the DNA TGTGCCAGCAGCCATAACATGAAGGGGGGGCCGGGTCAGCCCCAGCATTTT. Encoded protein: CASSHNMKGGPGQPQHF.

J is TRBJ2-7 and V is TRBV3-1; 10 bases map to TRBD2. The V and J ends lost 2 bases and 3 bases, in that order; junction bases with no gene match: 1. The CDR3 totals 14 residues. Looked up from germline, CDR1 is LGHDT and CDR2 is YNNKEL (reference sequence). CDR3 sequence reads: CASSQRLAGYEQYV. The DNA of the CDR3 is TGTGCCAGCAGCCAAAGACTAGCGGGCTACGAGCAGTACGTC.

This rearrangement joins TRBV2 to TRBJ1-2, with 7 positions matching TRBD1. V trimming: 6 bases; J trimming: 4 bases; junction bases outside the gene matches: 5. The germline gives CDR1 SNHLY, CDR2 FYNNEI. This CDR3 is built from 13 residues. Here the CDR3 reads CASRDQGVYGYTF. The CDR3 DNA reads TGTGCCAGCAGAGACCAGGGGGTCTATGGCTACACCTTC.

This clonotype was observed at least ten times. The V call is TRBV7-2, the J call TRBJ1-2, with D tentatively TRBD1 (6 bases). This CDR3 has 15 residues. The V gene's germline CDR1 is SGHTA and CDR2 FQGNSA. V lost 5 bases to trimming and J lost 4 bases, with 17 bases between them. The CDR3 DNA follows: TGTGCCAGCAGCCCCTACGGGGGCCTTACCTATGGCTACACCTTC. Protein product: CASSPYGGLTYGYTF.

A few counts support this clonotype. This chain links TRBV4-3 with TRBJ1-2, with D uncertain. The CDR3 covers 13 residues. The V end was cut by 0 bases, the J end by 4 bases, with 6 bases between. Germline-derived CDR1 and CDR2 are LGHNA and YSLEER. CDR3 amino acids: CASSQDPGYGYTF. In DNA form, the CDR3 reads TGCGCCAGCAGCCAAGATCCCGGCTATGGCTACACCTTC.

In its sample, this clonotype was seen a few times. CDR3 coding DNA: TGTGCCAGCAGTTATCAGGGGAGTACGGCTGGCTACACCTTC. Translation: CASSYQGSTAGYTF. J is TRBJ1-2 and V is TRBV6-5; a weak D match, TRBD1 (6 bases). This CDR3 is 14 amino acids long. Germline CDR1 is MNHEY and CDR2 is SVGAGI. Trimming took off 3 bases at V and 7 bases at J, with 15 bases between the two ends.

This clonotype was seen ten or more times. The chain couples TRBV5-1 to TRBJ2-5; 10 nucleotides line up with TRBD1. Per germline, CDR1 SGHRS and CDR2 YFSETQ. The CDR3 runs 14 residues. The junction had 6 bases not matched to a gene; V was cut back by 4 bases and J by 6 bases. The CDR3: CASSPGQGMKTQYF. The CDR3 DNA reads as TGCGCCAGCAGCCCGGGACAGGGGATGAAGACCCAGTACTTC.

This clonotype showed up just a few times. The chain has TRBV5-1 and TRBJ2-1, with D tentatively TRBD1 (6 bases). Germline V gives CDR1 SGHRS, CDR2 YFSETQ. V lost 1 base and J lost 5, with 16 bases in between. The CDR3 has 16 amino acids. For the CDR3, the DNA is TGCGCCAGCAGCTTGAGGCCACGGTCAGGGGACAATGAGCAGTTCTTC. Protein sequence: CASSLRPRSGDNEQFF.

The gene calls are TRBV6-5 and TRBJ2-7, with D perhaps matching TRBD1 (6 bases). The CDR3 runs to 15 residues. Deletions cut 0 bases from V and 2 bases from J, with 11 bases between. Germline V gene lookup returns CDR1 MNHEY and CDR2 SVGAGI. This CDR3 is CASSYSGDTAYEQYF. The CDR3 nucleotides are TGTGCCAGCAGTTACTCGGGGGACACGGCCTACGAGCAGTACTTC.

The V gene is TRBV12-5, the J gene TRBJ2-5, with 9 bases lining up with TRBD2. Per the germline V gene, CDR1 is LGHNT and CDR2 is FRNRAP. CDR3 size: 15 residues. V shed 6 bases and J 5 bases; nucleotides not matched to a gene: 10. The CDR3 bases are TGTGCTAGTGGCCTGAGCGCTAGCGGGGTGGAGACCCAGTACTTC. It is translated as CASGLSASGVETQYF.

J is TRBJ1-1 and V is TRBV5-1, with D maybe TRBD1 (5 bases). CDR1 is SGHRS, CDR2 YFSETQ, per germline. Between the trimmed V and J ends, which lost 0 bases and 1 base, there was a span of 13 bases. This CDR3 comprises 16 residues. The CDR3 DNA reads TGCGCCAGCAGCTTGGATAGCGGACAAGCGAACACTGAAGCTTTCTTT. Protein product: CASSLDSGQANTEAFF.

This clonotype was detected ten times or more. V usage is TRBV15 and J usage is TRBJ2-7; D might be TRBD1 or TRBD2, each matching 5 bases. Trimming removed 4 bases at V and 5 bases at J, with 12 bases between. Germline loops: CDR1 LNHNV, CDR2 YYDKDF (reference sequence). This CDR3 contains 13 residues. The CDR3 nucleotides read TGTGCCACCAGCACGGGGCAATCGGACGAGCAGTACTTC. This gives the protein CATSTGQSDEQYF.

The chain uses TRBV4-2 and TRBJ2-5; 9 positions agree with TRBD1. The ends lost 9 bases at V and 3 bases at J; junction bases unmatched: 2. Germline-derived CDR1 and CDR2 are LGHNA and YNFKEQ. CDR3 length: 12 amino acids. The CDR3 sequence is CASGTGKETQYF. CDR3 nucleotides: TGTGCCAGTGGGACAGGGAAAGAGACCCAGTACTTC.

In this sample, this clonotype turned up a few times. The chain links TRBV3-1 to TRBJ2-5; TRBD2 agrees at 10 bases. This CDR3 region has 17 residues. Losses at the gene ends were 4 bases for V and 2 bases for J; bases not matched to a gene: 10. Looked up from germline, CDR1 is LGHDT and CDR2 is YNNKEL (reference sequence). As DNA, the CDR3 is TGTGCCAGCAGCCGGAAGCAGCTAGCGGGGGAGCAAGAGACCCAGTACTTC. It translates to CASSRKQLAGEQETQYF.

The V call is TRBV4-3, the J call TRBJ2-5; TRBD2 matches at 7 bases. V trimming: 1 base; J trimming: 0 bases; junction bases outside the gene matches: 2. This CDR3 is 15 amino acids long. Germline assignment: CDR1 LGHNA and CDR2 YSLEER. The CDR3 DNA follows: TGCGCCAGCAGCCAAGGGCGGGGGTACCAAGAGACCCAGTACTTC. As protein: CASSQGRGYQETQYF.